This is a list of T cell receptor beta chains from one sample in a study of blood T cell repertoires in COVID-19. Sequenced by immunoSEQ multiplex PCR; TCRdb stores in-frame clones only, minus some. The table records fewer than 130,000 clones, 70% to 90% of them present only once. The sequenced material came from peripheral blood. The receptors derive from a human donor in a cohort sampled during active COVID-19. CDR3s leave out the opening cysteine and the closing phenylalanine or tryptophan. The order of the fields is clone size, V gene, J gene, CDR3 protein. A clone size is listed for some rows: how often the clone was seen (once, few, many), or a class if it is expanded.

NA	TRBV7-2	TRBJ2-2	ASSSHTGELF
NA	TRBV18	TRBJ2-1	ASSPPGLTYNEQF
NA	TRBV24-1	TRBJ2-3	ATSDPGQTTQY
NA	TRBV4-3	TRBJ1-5	ASSPARGGQPQH
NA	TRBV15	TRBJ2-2	ATSGREKRGVTGELF
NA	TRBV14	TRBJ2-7	ASSLRQGGTYEQY
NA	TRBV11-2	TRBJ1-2	ASSLGQSGVVYGYT
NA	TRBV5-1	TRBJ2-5	ASSLRETQY
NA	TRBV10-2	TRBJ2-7	ASTGLAGVYEQY
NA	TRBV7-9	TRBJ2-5	ASSLRGGRDLETQY
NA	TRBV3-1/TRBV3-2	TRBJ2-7	ASSQDETAAYEQY
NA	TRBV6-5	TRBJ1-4	AGAPGQAANEKLF
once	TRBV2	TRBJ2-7	ASRGLDSSYEQY
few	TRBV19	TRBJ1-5	ASSSSGGRNQPQH
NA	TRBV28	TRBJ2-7	ASSQPWTGGYQEQY
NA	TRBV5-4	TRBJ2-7	ASGLLGADYEQY
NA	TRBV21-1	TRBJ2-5	ASTKRLAGATTETQY
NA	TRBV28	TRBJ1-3	ATRGHRLRNTIY